These 19 T cell receptor beta chains originate from one sample sequenced in a study. TCRdb processed the reads anew with MiXCR; each CDR3 protein has one entry. The sample holds about 4,500 distinct CDR3 sequences; approximately 8% are singletons and the top ten take approximately 9%. Sequenced material: CD4+ T cells from synovial fluid. The receptors shown here come from a human donor with rheumatoid arthritis.

In its sample, this clonotype is medium-sized. The CDR3 protein is CASSPEWAGVSEQYF. CDR3 DNA: TGCGCCAGCAGCCCTGAGTGGGCGGGAGTGAGTGAGCAGTACTTC. The gene calls are TRBV5-1 and TRBJ2-7; 7 positions match TRBD2. The V segment lost 4 bases and the J segment 7 bases; nucleotides outside the gene matches: 14. CDR1 is SGHRS, CDR2 YFSETQ, per germline. CDR3 length equals 15 residues.

This clonotype is medium-sized. The rearrangement uses TRBV6-5 and TRBJ1-2; D is unresolved. Germline values: CDR1 MNHEY, CDR2 SVGAGI. V lost 6 bases and J 6 bases, leaving 20 bases between the germline ends. This CDR3 region has 15 residues. The CDR3 DNA is TGTGCCAGCAGACCTACCGGGAACCTACCCCATGGCTACACCTTC. It is translated as CASRPTGNLPHGYTF.

Remarks on this clonotype: A clone one base away is much larger, so this may be a read error. This chain uses TRBV9 with TRBJ2-5, with 7 bases identical to TRBD1. CDR3 length: 15 amino acids. Germline V lookup: CDR1 SGDLS, CDR2 YYNGEE. With 6 bases clipped from V and 6 bases from J, the junction kept 14 bases outside the gene matches. The CDR3 sequence: CASNPSGTAMKTQYF. In DNA, the CDR3 is TGTGCCAGCAACCCGTCCGGGACAGCCATGAAGACCCAGTACTTC.

This clonotype occurred many times. This chain links TRBV9 with TRBJ1-6; D not certain. The CDR3 is 16 residues long. Germline loops: CDR1 SGDLS, CDR2 YYNGEE. Trimming took off 0 bases at V and 4 bases at J, with 11 bases between the two ends. In DNA, the CDR3 is TGTGCCAGCAGCGTAGGTCTCACTGCGTATAATTCACCCCTCCACTTT. Protein product: CASSVGLTAYNSPLHF.

About this clonotype itself: Possible read error: a much larger clone is one base away. The CDR3 nucleotides read TGTGCCAGCAGAGGACTGCTCAATGAGCAGTTCTTC. This encodes CASRGLLNEQFF. The rearrangement joins TRBV6-5 to TRBJ2-1; a weak D match, TRBD2 (5 bases). From germline, CDR1 is MNHEY and CDR2 SVGAGI. This CDR3 is 12 amino acids long. Trimming took 6 bases from V and 6 from J, leaving 9 bases between them.

This clonotype is medium-sized (0.01 to 0.1%) by share. This rearrangement joins TRBV11-3 to TRBJ2-1; D possibly corresponds to TRBD1 (5 bases). Trimming cost V 0 bases and J 9 bases, with 12 bases left between them. The CDR3 loop spans 14 amino acids. Germline loops: CDR1 SGHNT, CDR2 YENEEA. The DNA for the CDR3 is TGTGCCAGCAGCTTAGATTTCGGGCAGGGTGAGCAGTTCTTC. Residues: CASSLDFGQGEQFF. The full variable domain, in which reference TRBV11-3 and TRBJ2-1 provide the parts outside the CDR3, is EAGVVQSPRYKIIEKKQPVAFWCNPISGHNTLYWYLQNLGQGPELLIRYENEEAVDDSQLPKDRFSAERLKGVDSTLKIQPAELGDSAVYLCASSLDFGQGEQFFGPGTRLTVL.

This clonotype occurred many times. Written as DNA, the CDR3 is TGTGCCAGCTCACCAGTTACAGGGGGAGCCAAAAACATTCAGTACTTC. Translating it yields CASSPVTGGAKNIQYF. The chain joins TRBV18 to TRBJ2-4; 8 bases agree with TRBD1. The CDR3 runs 16 residues. Germline V gives CDR1 KGHSH, CDR2 LQKENI. Losses at the gene ends were 2 bases for V and 0 bases for J; bases not matched to a gene: 3.

The CDR3 nucleotides read TGCGCCAGCAGCCCTCAGATCGGGACTAATAATAAGCAGTTCTTC. It is translated as CASSPQIGTNNKQFF. V gene TRBV5-1 combines with J gene TRBJ2-1; 7 bases are shared with TRBD2. The CDR3 spans 15 residues. V lost 4 bases and J lost 11; bases outside the gene matches: 15. Per the germline V gene, CDR1 is SGHRS and CDR2 is YFSETQ.

This clonotype is judged medium-sized. This chain joins TRBV20-1 and TRBJ2-3, with a weak D call TRBD2 (6 bases). CDR1 DFQATT and CDR2 SNEGSKA come from the germline V gene (reference sequence). The V gene lost 1 base and the J gene lost 3 bases, with 14 bases spanning the gap. The CDR3 has 15 amino acids. The CDR3 coding sequence is TGCAGTGCTAGAGTGGAAGGAGGGAGGACAGATACGCAGTATTTT. Translation: CSARVEGGRTDTQYF.

This clonotype is labeled as large. The chain joins TRBV11-2 to TRBJ2-1; 8 bases fit TRBD2. Unmatched junction bases numbered 5, after V lost 1 base and J lost 6 bases. Germline V gene sequence: CDR1 SGHAT, CDR2 FQNNGV. The CDR3 contains 15 residues. The CDR3 spells CASSLAGLEFNEQFF. Written as DNA, the CDR3 is TGTGCCAGCAGCTTAGCGGGACTAGAATTCAATGAGCAGTTCTTC.

This clonotype has only one observation. A much larger clone differs by one base, so this may be a read error. The chain combines TRBV20-1 with TRBJ1-1; the D is unclear. The CDR3 is 11 residues long. CDR1 and CDR2 from the germline V gene are DFQATT and SNEGSKA (reference sequence). In DNA, the CDR3 is TGCAGAGCTTCAGAGTACACTGAAGCTTTCTTT. This gives the protein CRASEYTEAFF.

In its sample, this clonotype was seen a few times. The rearrangement uses TRBV5-1 and TRBJ1-4, with 9 bases identical to TRBD1. Unmatched junction bases numbered 5, after V lost 0 bases and J lost 8 bases. The CDR3 contains 15 residues. The germline gives CDR1 SGHRS, CDR2 YFSETQ. The chain's CDR3 is CASSLVGTGYEKLFF. Here the CDR3 DNA reads TGCGCCAGCAGCTTGGTCGGGACAGGGTACGAAAAACTGTTTTTT.

The J gene is TRBJ1-2, the V gene TRBV11-3; 8 positions agree with TRBD1. V trimming: 2 bases; J trimming: 8 bases; junction bases outside the gene matches: 7. Per germline, CDR1 SGHNT and CDR2 YENEEA. This CDR3 is 14 amino acids long. CDR3 DNA: TGTGCCAGCAGCTTATCCTCAGGGGGCTGGGGCTACACCTTC. Amino acids: CASSLSSGGWGYTF.

This clonotype has a count of ten or more. The rearrangement links TRBV29-1 to TRBJ2-5; 11 bases are shared with TRBD2. The V gene's germline CDR1 is SQVTM and CDR2 ANQGSEA. Trimming removed 5 bases from V and 2 bases from J; junction bases left unmatched: 10. The CDR3 is 16 residues long. The chain's CDR3 is CSVFGTSGNLQETQYF. CDR3 nucleotide sequence: TGCAGCGTTTTTGGGACTAGCGGCAACTTACAAGAGACCCAGTACTTC.

This rearrangement joins TRBV20-1 to TRBJ2-7; 7 bases fit TRBD2. Germline trimming cut 0 bases from V and 2 bases from J; bases unmatched to any gene: 13. CDR3 size: 17 residues. Germline CDR1 DFQATT, CDR2 SNEGSKA (reference sequence). As DNA, the CDR3 is TGCAGTGCTAGAGATGCGTCGGGCCAGCGGGATCCCTACGAGCAGTACTTC. This sequence encodes CSARDASGQRDPYEQYF.

This clonotype is deemed medium-sized. The chain joins TRBV4-2 to TRBJ2-5; weak D call: TRBD1 (5 bases). Per germline, CDR1 LGHNA and CDR2 YNFKEQ. This CDR3 contains 13 residues. Trimming pared 2 bases from V and 4 bases from J, leaving 8 bases between. The CDR3 DNA follows: TGTGCCAGCAGCCAACAAGGGGTAGAGACCCAGTACTTC. Protein product: CASSQQGVETQYF.

This clonotype was seen many times. The genes are TRBV6-2 or TRBV6-3 and TRBJ2-1; D remains unclear. There are 15 residues in the CDR3. The V end lost 7 bases, the J end lost 0 bases, and 13 bases lay between the germline ends. CDR1 MNHEY and CDR2 SVGEGT come from the germline V gene. CDR3 region: CASISTDGSYNEQFF. The CDR3 nucleotides read TGTGCCAGCATTAGTACGGACGGCTCCTACAATGAGCAGTTCTTC.

At least ten counts were recorded for this clonotype. V usage is TRBV2 and J usage is TRBJ2-3; the D gene is possibly TRBD2 (5 bases). The CDR3 is 15 residues long. The germline CDR1 and CDR2 sequences are SNHLY and FYNNEI. The V end was cut by 4 bases, the J end by 2 bases, with 13 bases between. The CDR3 coding sequence is TGTGCCAGCAGTGTTTGGGCTAGCTCCACAGATACGCAGTATTTT. Residues: CASSVWASSTDTQYF.

This clonotype has a count of ten or more. The V call is TRBV2, the J call TRBJ1-1; D may be TRBD1 (5 bases). Germline V gene lookup returns CDR1 SNHLY and CDR2 FYNNEI. The germline V and J ends were trimmed by 6 bases and 2 bases, with 10 bases remaining between them. This CDR3 region has 13 residues. The CDR3 region is CASSSGRNTEAFF. Written as DNA, the CDR3 is TGTGCCAGCAGCTCAGGGCGAAACACTGAAGCTTTCTTT.